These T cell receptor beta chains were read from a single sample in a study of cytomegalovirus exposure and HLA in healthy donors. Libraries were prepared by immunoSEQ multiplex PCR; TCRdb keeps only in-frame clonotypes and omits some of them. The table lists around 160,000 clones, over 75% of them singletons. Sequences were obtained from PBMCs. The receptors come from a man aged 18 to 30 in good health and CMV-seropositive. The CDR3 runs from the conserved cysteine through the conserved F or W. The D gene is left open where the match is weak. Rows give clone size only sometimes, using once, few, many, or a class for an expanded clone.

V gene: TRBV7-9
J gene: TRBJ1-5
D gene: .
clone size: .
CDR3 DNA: TGTGCCAGCAGCAGTACAGGGACCGGGCAGCCCCAGCATTTT
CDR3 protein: CASSSTGTGQPQHF

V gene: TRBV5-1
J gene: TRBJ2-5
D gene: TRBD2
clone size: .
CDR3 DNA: TGCGCCAGCAGCTCCTCCGGGACTAGCGGTTGGACCCAGTACTTC
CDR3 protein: CASSSSGTSGWTQYF

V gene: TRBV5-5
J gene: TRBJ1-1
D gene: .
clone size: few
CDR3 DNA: TGTGCCAGCAGCTTGAGGGGAATGAACACTGAAGCTTTCTTT
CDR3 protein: CASSLRGMNTEAFF

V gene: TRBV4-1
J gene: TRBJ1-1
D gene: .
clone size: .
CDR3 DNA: TGCGCCAGCAGCCAAGTCTCTAACAGGGAAGGCACTGAAGCTTTCTTT
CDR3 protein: CASSQVSNREGTEAFF

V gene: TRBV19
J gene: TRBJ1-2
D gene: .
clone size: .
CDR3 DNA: TGTGCCAGTAGTATAGTCATAGACTATGGCTACACCTTC
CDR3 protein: CASSIVIDYGYTF

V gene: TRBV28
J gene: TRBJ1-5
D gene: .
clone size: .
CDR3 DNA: TGTGCCAGCAGGCCTGACAGGAATAATCAGCCCCAGCATTTT
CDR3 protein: CASRPDRNNQPQHF

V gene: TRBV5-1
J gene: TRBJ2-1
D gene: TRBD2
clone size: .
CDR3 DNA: TGCGCCAGCAGCCCGGGACTAGCGGCCAATGAGCAGTTCTTC
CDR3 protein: CASSPGLAANEQFF

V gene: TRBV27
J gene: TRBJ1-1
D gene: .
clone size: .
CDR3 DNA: TGTGCCAGCAGTCGCGGGGGCGGGGCTGAAGCTTTCTTT
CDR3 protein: CASSRGGGAEAFF

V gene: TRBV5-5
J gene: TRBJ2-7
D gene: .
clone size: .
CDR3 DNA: TGTGCCAGCAGCTTGGGAGCCTACGAGCAGTACTTC
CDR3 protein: CASSLGAYEQYF

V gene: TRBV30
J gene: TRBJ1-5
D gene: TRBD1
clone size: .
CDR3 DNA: TGTGCCTGGAGCTATGGGACAGGGAGTCAGCCCCAGCATTTT
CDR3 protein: CAWSYGTGSQPQHF

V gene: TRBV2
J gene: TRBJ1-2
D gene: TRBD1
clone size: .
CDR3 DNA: TGTGCCAGCAGTGAAGTATCGGACAGGTCTAACTATGGCTACACCTTC
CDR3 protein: CASSEVSDRSNYGYTF

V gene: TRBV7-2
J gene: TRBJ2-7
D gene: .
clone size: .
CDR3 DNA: TGTGCCAGCAGCTTCGCCCTAGCTCACGAGCAGTACTTC
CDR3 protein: CASSFALAHEQYF

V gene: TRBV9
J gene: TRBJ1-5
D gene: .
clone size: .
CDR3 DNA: TGTGCCAGCAGCGTGGGGGCAGGGGGCAATCAGCCCCAGCATTTT
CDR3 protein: CASSVGAGGNQPQHF

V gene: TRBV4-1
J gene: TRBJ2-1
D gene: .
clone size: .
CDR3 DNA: TGCGCCAGCAGCGGACACAGGAACCTCTACAATGAGCAGTTCTTC
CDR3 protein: CASSGHRNLYNEQFF

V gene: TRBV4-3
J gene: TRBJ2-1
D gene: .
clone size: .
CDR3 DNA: TGCGCCAGCAGCCACCTATCCGGGACACGGTTAGGGAATGAGCAGTTCTTC
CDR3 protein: CASSHLSGTRLGNEQFF

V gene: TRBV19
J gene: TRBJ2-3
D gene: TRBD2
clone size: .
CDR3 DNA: TGTGCCAGTAGCAGCTCTAGCGGGGGGACCGATACGCAGTATTTT
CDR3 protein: CASSSSSGGTDTQYF

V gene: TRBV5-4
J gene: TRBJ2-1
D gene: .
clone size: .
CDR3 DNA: TGTGCCAGCAGAATGGGGGGTCATGAGCAGTTCTTC
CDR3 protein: CASRMGGHEQFF

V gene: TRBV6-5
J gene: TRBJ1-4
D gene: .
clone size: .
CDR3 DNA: TGTGCCAGCAGTGGGGGGGGCAATGAAAAACTGTTTTTT
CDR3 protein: CASSGGGNEKLFF

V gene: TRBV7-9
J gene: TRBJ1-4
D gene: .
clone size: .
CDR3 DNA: TGTGCCAGCAGCTTAGACCGGGGACTCAATGAAAAACTGTTTTTT
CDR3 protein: CASSLDRGLNEKLFF

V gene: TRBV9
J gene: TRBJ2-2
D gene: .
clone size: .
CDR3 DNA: TGTGCCAGCAGCGTCCGGGGGAACACCGGGGAGCTGTTTTTT
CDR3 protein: CASSVRGNTGELFF

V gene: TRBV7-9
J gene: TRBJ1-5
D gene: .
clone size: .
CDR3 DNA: TGTGCCAGCAGCCCTGGACACTCCAATCAGCCCCAGCATTTT
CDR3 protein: CASSPGHSNQPQHF

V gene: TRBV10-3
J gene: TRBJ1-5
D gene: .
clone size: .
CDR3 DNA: TGTGCCATCATGCAGGGGTACAATCAGCCCCAGCATTTT
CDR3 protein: CAIMQGYNQPQHF

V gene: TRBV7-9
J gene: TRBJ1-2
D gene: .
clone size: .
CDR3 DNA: TGTGCCAGCAGCCCGTTTCTACCGGCAAGGGACGTGGGGGCCTATGGCTACACCTTC
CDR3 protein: CASSPFLPARDVGAYGYTF

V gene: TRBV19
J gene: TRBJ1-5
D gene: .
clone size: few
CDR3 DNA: TGTGCCAGTAGTATATTTAGGGGGAGCAATCAGCCCCAGCATTTT
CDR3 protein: CASSIFRGSNQPQHF

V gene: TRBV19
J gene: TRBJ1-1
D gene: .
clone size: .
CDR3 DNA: TGTGCCAGTAGCTTCGCGGGGCAGAACGAAGCTTTCTTT
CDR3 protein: CASSFAGQNEAFF

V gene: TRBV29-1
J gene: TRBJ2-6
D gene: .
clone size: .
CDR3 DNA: TGCAGCGCCCTTTCGGGGTCTGGGGCCAACGTCCTGACTTTC
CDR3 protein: CSALSGSGANVLTF

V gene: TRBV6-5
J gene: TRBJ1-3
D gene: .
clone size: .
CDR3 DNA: TGTGCCAGCAGTTACGCAATGGGAGGGGGTGGAAACACCATATATTTT
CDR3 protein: CASSYAMGGGGNTIYF

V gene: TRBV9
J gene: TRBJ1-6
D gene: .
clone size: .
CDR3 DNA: TGTGCCAGCAACGGGGGATTGACGAGTTCACCCCTCCACTTT
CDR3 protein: CASNGGLTSSPLHF